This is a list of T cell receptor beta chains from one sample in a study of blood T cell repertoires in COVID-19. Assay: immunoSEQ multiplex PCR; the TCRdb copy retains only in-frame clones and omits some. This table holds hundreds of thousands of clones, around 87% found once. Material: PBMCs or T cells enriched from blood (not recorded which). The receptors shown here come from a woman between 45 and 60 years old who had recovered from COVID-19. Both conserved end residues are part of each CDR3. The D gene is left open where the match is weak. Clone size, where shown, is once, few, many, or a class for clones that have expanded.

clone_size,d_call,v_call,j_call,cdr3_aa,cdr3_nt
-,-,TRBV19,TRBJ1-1,CASKSVNTEAFF,TGTGCCAGTAAGTCGGTGAACACTGAAGCTTTCTTT
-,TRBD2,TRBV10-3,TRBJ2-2,CAIRGTSGSLSTGELFF,TGTGCCATCAGAGGGACTAGCGGGAGCTTGAGCACCGGGGAGCTGTTTTTT
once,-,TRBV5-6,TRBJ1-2,CASSSRALYGYTF,TGTGCCAGCAGCTCCAGGGCCCTCTATGGCTACACCTTC
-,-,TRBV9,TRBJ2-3,CASSGGRRSQPDTQYF,TGTGCCAGCAGCGGAGGACGGAGGAGCCAACCCGATACGCAGTATTTT
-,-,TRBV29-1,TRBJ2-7,CSTPPCYEQYF,TGCAGCACACCGCCGTGCTACGAGCAGTACTTC
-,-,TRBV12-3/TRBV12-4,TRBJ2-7,CASSGRGRREQYF,TGTGCCAGCAGTGGGAGGGGGAGGCGCGAGCAGTACTTC
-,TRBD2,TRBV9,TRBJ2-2,CASSVLGGPSAGVYTGELFF,TGTGCCAGCAGCGTACTCGGAGGGCCATCAGCGGGAGTGTATACCGGGGAGCTGTTTTTT
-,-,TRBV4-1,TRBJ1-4,CASSQVRSEKLFF,TGCGCCAGCAGCCAAGTCAGGTCTGAAAAACTGTTTTTT
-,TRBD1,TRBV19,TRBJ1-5,CASSIGGADRGDPQHF,TGTGCCAGTAGTATAGGTGGGGCCGACAGGGGCGACCCCCAGCATTTT
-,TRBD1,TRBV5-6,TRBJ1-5,CASRKGQISNQPQHF,TGTGCCAGCAGAAAGGGACAGATTAGCAATCAGCCCCAGCATTTT
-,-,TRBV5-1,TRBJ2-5,CASSNSHSGDQETQYF,TGCGCCAGCAGCAATTCCCATAGCGGAGATCAAGAGACCCAGTACTTC
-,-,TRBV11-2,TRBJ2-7,CASSLMLAAYEQYF,TGTGCCAGCAGCTTAATGTTAGCGGCCTACGAGCAGTACTTC
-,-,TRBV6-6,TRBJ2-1,CASSYSIGRGYEQFF,TGTGCCAGCAGTTACTCGATTGGCAGGGGTTATGAGCAGTTCTTC
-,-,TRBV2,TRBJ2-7,CASSEAQVVHEQYF,TGTGCCAGCAGTGAGGCACAGGTCGTCCACGAGCAGTACTTC
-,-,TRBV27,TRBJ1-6,CASGRSYNSPLHF,TGTGCCAGCGGGCGCTCCTATAATTCACCCCTCCACTTT
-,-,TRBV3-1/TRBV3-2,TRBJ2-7,CASSQVHYGSEQYF,TGTGCCAGCAGCCAAGTTCACTACGGTAGCGAGCAGTACTTC
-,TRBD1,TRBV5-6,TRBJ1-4,CASSPRTGDNEKLFF,TGTGCCAGCAGCCCACGGACAGGGGATAATGAAAAACTGTTTTTT
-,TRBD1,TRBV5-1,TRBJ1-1,CASSLALDRGWGTEAFF,TGCGCCAGCAGCTTGGCTCTGGACAGGGGTTGGGGCACTGAAGCTTTCTTT
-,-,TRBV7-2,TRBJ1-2,CASSLGLAYGYTF,TGTGCCAGCAGCTTAGGGTTAGCTTATGGCTACACCTTC
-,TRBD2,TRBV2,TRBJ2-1,CASKGTRLRNEQFF,TGTGCCAGCAAAGGGACTAGACTTCGTAATGAGCAGTTCTTC
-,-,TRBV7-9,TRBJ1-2,CASSLTGKNGYTF,TGTGCCAGCAGCTTAACAGGGAAGAATGGCTACACCTTC
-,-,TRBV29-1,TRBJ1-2,CSVSPGYGYTF,TGCAGCGTAAGTCCAGGGTATGGCTACACCTTC
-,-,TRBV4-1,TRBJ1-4,CASSQTGRGRNEKLFF,TGCGCCAGCAGCCAAACTGGGCGGGGTAGAAATGAAAAACTGTTTTTT
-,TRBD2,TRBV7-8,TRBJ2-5,CASSLVASGSIFGETQYF,TGTGCCAGCAGCTTAGTGGCTAGCGGGAGTATATTTGGAGAGACCCAGTACTTC
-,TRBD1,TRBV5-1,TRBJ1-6,CASSQQGQGWNNSPLHF,TGCGCCAGCAGCCAGCAGGGACAGGGTTGGAATAATTCACCCCTCCACTTT
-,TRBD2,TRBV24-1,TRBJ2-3,CATSDPAGITDTQYF,TGTGCCACCAGCGATCCAGCGGGAATCACAGATACGCAGTATTTT
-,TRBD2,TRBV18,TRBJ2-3,CASSPLASGTDTQYF,TGTGCCAGCTCACCGTTGGCTAGCGGGACAGATACGCAGTATTTT
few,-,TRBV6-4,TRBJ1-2,CASSANKNYGYTF,TGTGCCAGCAGTGCGAACAAGAACTATGGCTACACCTTC
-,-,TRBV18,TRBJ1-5,CASSEGQGWPQHF,TGTGCCAGCTCAGAAGGTCAGGGGTGGCCCCAGCATTTT
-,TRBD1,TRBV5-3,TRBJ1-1,CARSLRGKRETGVRDTEAFF,TGTGCCAGAAGCTTGCGCGGGAAACGTGAAACAGGGGTCCGTGACACTGAAGCTTTCTTT
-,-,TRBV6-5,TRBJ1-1,CANHGGNTEAFF,TGTGCCAACCACGGCGGGAACACTGAAGCTTTCTTT
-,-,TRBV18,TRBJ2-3,CASSPMVQRFTDTQYF,TGTGCCAGCTCACCAATGGTCCAGCGGTTCACAGATACGCAGTATTTT
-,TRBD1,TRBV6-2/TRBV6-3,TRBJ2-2,CASSYTRTGDRLSNTGELFF,TGTGCCAGCAGTTACACCCGGACAGGGGATCGACTATCTAACACCGGGGAGCTGTTTTTT
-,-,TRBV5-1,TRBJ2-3,CASRITGGDISSQYF,TGCGCCAGCAGGATCACCGGAGGAGATATCTCAAGTCAGTATTTT
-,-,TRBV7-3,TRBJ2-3,CASSLGGASDTQYF,TGTGCCAGCAGCTTAGGGGGCGCTTCAGATACGCAGTATTTT
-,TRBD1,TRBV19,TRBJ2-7,CASRDRGAYEQYF,TGTGCCAGTAGGGACAGGGGAGCCTACGAGCAGTACTTC
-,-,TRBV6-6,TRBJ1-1,CASSLQGVTEAFF,TGTGCCAGCAGTCTACAGGGAGTCACTGAAGCTTTCTTT
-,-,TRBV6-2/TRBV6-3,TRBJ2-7,CASSYSSQGSYEQYF,TGTGCCAGCAGTTACTCTAGCCAGGGGAGTTACGAGCAGTACTTC
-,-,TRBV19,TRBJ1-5,CASSTWPRDSGNQPQHF,TGTGCCAGTAGTACCTGGCCCCGGGATTCGGGCAATCAGCCCCAGCATTTT
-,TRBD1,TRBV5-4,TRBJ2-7,CASSADRARQYF,TGTGCCAGCAGCGCCGACAGGGCTCGGCAGTACTTC